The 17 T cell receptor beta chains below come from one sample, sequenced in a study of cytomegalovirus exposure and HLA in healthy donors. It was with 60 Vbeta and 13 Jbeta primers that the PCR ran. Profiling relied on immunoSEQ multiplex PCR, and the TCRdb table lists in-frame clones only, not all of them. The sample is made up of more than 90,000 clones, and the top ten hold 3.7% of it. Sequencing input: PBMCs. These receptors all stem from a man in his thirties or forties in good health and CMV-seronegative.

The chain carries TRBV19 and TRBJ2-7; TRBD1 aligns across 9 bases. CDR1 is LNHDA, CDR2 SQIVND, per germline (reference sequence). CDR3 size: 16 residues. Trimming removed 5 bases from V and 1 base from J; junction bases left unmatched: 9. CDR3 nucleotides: TGTGCCAGTAGTCTGCTGCCGGGACAGGGTTCCTACGAGCAGTACTTC. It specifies CASSLLPGQGSYEQYF.

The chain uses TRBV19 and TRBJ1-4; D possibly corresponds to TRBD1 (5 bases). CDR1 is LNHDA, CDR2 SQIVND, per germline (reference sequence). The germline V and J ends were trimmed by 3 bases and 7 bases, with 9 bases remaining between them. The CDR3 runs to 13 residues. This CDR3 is CASSIQGGEKLFF. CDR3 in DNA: TGTGCCAGTAGTATCCAGGGAGGTGAAAAACTGTTTTTT.

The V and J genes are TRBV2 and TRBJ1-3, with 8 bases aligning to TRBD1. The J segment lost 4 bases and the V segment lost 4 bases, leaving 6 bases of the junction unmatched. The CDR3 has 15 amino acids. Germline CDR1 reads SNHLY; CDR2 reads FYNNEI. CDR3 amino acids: CASSGQGLAGNTIYF. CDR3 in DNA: TGTGCCAGCAGTGGACAGGGGTTAGCCGGAAACACCATATATTTT.

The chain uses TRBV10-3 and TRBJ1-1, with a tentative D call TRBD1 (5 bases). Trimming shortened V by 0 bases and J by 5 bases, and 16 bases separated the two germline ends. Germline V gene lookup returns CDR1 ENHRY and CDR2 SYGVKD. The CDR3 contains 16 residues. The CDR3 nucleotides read TGTGCCATCAGTGAGTCGAGTCGGTGGGGGGGGACTGAAGCTTTCTTT. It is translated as CAISESSRWGGTEAFF.

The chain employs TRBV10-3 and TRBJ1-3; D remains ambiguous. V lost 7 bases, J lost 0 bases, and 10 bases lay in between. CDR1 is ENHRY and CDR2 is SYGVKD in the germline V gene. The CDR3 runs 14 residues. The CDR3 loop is CAITDGVSGNTIYF. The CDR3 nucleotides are TGTGCCATCACCGACGGGGTCTCTGGAAACACCATATATTTT.

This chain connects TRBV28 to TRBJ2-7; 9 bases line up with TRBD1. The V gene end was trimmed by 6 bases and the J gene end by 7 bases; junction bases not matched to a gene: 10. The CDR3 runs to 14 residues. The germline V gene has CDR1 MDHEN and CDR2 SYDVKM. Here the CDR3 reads CASSSIQGADEQYF. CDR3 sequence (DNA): TGTGCCAGCAGCTCAATACAGGGGGCAGATGAGCAGTACTTC.

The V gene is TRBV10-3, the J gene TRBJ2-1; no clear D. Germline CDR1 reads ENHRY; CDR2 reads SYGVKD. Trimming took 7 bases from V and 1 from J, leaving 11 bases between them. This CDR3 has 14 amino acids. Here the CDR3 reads CAITASESYNEQFF. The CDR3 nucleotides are TGTGCCATCACGGCCAGCGAGTCCTACAATGAGCAGTTCTTC.

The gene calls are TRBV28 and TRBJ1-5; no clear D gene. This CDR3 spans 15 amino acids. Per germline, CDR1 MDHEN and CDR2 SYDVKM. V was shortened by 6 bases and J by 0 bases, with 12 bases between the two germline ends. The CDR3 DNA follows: TGTGCCAGCAGCGTCCCAGGTTATAGCAATCAGCCCCAGCATTTT. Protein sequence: CASSVPGYSNQPQHF.

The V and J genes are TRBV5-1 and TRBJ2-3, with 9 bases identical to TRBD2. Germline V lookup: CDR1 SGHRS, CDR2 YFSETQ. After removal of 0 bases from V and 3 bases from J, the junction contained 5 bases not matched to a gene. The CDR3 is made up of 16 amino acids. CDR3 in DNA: TGCGCCAGCAGCTTGGCCGCTAGCGGGGAAACAGATACGCAGTATTTT. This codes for CASSLAASGETDTQYF.

CDR3 sequence reads: CASNLYMGTASEAFF. CDR3 coding DNA: TGTGCCAGTAATTTATATATGGGGACAGCTTCTGAAGCTTTCTTT. V is TRBV19 and J is TRBJ1-1; 7 nucleotides line up with TRBD1. Germline CDR1 is LNHDA and CDR2 is SQIVND (reference sequence). The CDR3 covers 15 residues. With 7 bases clipped from V and 6 bases from J, the junction kept 14 bases outside the gene matches.

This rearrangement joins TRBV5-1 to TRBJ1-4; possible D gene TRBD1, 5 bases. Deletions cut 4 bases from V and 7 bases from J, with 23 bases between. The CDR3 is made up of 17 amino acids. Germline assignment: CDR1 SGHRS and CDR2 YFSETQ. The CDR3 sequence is CASSPTFEVRGSEKLFF. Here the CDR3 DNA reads TGCGCCAGCAGCCCCACCTTTGAGGTTAGGGGAAGTGAAAAACTGTTTTTT.

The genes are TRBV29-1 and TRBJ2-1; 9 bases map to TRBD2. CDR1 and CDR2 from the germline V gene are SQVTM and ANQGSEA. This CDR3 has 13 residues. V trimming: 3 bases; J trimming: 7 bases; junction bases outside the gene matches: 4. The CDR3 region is CSVEASGVNEQFF. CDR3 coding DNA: TGCAGCGTTGAGGCTAGCGGGGTGAATGAGCAGTTCTTC.

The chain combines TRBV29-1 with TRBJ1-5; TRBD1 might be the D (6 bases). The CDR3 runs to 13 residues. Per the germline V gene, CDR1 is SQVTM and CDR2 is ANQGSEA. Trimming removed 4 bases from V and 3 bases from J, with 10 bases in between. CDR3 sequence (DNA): TGCAGCGTTGGAGGGGGTAACAATCAGCCCCAGCATTTT. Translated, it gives CSVGGGNNQPQHF.

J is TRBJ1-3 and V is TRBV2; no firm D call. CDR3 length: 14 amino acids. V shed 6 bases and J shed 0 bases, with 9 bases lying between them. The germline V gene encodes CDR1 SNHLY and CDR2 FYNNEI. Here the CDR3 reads CASSRTGSGNTIYF. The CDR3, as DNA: TGTGCCAGCAGCCGGACTGGCTCTGGAAACACCATATATTTT.

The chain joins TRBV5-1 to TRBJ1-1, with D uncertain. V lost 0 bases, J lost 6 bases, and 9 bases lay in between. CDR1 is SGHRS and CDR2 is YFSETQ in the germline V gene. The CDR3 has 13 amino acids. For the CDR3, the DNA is TGCGCCAGCAGCTTGGCCAGGCCCGCTGAAGCTTTCTTT. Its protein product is CASSLARPAEAFF.

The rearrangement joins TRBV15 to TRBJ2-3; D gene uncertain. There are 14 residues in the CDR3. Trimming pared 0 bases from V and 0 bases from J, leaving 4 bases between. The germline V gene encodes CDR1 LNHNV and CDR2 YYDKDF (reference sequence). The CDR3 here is CATSRDPSTDTQYF. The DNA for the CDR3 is TGTGCCACCAGCAGAGATCCTAGCACAGATACGCAGTATTTT.

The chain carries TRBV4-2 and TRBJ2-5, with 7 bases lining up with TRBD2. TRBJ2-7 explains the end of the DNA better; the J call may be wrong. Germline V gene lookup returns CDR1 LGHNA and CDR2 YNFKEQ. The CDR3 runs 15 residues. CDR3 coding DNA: TGTGCCAGCAGCCAAGATCGGACTAGTGGTTACGAGCAGTACTTC. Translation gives CASSQDRTSGYEQYF.